This T cell receptor (beta chain) was observed in a study of blood T cell repertoires in COVID-19. At the level of the study: The study drew acute and convalescent COVID-19 samples from the United States, Italy and Spain.

TCRdb keeps only in-frame clones here, not all; method: immunoSEQ multiplex PCR. The sample holds approximately 280,000 clones, about nine tenths seen once. The origin of this receptor is a man aged 50 or older with acute or convalescent COVID-19. The source material was peripheral blood.

CDR3: CASSTADRRQPQHF. For the CDR3, the DNA is TGTGCCAGTAGTACCGCGGACAGACGTCAGCCCCAGCATTTT. The rearrangement joins TRBV19 to TRBJ1-5; D perhaps matches TRBD1 (6 bases). The CDR3 consists of 14 residues. Germline values: CDR1 LNHDA, CDR2 SQIVND (reference sequence). Trimming removed 4 bases at V and 6 bases at J, with 13 bases between.